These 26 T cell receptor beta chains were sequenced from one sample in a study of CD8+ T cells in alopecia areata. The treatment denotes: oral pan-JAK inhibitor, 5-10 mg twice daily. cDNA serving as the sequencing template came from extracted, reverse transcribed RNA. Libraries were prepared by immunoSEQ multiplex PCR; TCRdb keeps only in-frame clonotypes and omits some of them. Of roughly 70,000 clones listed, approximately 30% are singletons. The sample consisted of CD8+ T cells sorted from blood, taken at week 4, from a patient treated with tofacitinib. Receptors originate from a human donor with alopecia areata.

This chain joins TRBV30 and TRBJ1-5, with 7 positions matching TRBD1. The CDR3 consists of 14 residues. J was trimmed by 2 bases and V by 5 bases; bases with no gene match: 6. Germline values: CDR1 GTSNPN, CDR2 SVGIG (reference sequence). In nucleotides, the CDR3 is TGTGCCTGGGGACGACAGGGTGGCAATCAGCCCCAGCATTTT. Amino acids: CAWGRQGGNQPQHF.

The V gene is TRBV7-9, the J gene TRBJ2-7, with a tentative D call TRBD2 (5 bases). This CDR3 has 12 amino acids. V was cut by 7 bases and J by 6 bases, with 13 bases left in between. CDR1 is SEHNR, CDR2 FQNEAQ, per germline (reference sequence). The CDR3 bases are TGTGCCAGCACCACCGGGGTCGTCGAGCAGTACTTC. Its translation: CASTTGVVEQYF.

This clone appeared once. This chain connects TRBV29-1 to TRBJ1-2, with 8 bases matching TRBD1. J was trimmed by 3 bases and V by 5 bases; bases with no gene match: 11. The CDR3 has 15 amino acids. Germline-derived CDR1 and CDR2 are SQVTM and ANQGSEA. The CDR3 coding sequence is TGCAGCGTTCCACTGTGGGACAGGCAATACTATGGCTACACCTTC. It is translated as CSVPLWDRQYYGYTF.

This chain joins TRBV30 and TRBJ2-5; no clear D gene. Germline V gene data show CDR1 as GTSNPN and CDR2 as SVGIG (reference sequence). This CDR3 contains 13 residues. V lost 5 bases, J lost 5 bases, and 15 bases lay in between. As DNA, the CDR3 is TGTGCCTGGTCCAGTGTCTCACCGGAGACCCAGTACTTC. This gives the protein CAWSSVSPETQYF.

CDR3 region: CASSLLGFEQFF. The DNA for the CDR3 is TGTGCCAGCAGTTTACTCGGGTTTGAGCAGTTCTTC. This chain uses TRBV27 with TRBJ2-1; unclear D gene. V gave up 2 bases and J gave up 9 bases, with 8 bases separating them. The CDR3 covers 12 residues. The germline V gene has CDR1 MNHEY and CDR2 SMNVEV (reference sequence).

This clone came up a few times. CDR3 sequence reads: CASSSNTYEQYF. The CDR3 DNA is TGCGCCAGCAGCTCTAACACCTACGAGCAGTACTTC. The rearrangement joins TRBV5-1 to TRBJ2-7; no reliable D call. V was clipped by 3 bases and J by 2 bases, with 6 bases between them. This CDR3 is 12 amino acids long. Germline loops: CDR1 SGHRS, CDR2 YFSETQ.

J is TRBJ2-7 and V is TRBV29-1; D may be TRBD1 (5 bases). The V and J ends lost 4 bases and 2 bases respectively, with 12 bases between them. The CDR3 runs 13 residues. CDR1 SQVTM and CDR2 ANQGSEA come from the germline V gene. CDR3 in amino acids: CSVVGATTYEQYF. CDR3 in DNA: TGCAGCGTTGTAGGGGCGACGACCTACGAGCAGTACTTC.

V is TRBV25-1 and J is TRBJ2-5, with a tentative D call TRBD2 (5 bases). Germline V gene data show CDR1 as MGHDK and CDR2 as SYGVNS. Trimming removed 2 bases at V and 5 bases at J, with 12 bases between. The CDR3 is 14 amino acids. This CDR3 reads CASSEASSRETQYF. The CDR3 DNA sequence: TGTGCCAGCAGTGAAGCTAGCTCTCGGGAGACCCAGTACTTC.

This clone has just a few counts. The CDR3 coding sequence is TGCGCCAGCAGCCAAGATCCAAGGAGAGGGGGCGGCTATGGCTACACCTTC. Residues: CASSQDPRRGGGYGYTF. The J gene is TRBJ1-2, the V gene TRBV4-1; 7 bases are a match to TRBD1. The CDR3 consists of 17 residues. J was trimmed by 4 bases and V by 0 bases; bases with no gene match: 11. Germline V CDR1 and CDR2: MGHRA, YSYEKL.

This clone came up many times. DNA for the CDR3: TGTGCCACCAGCAGAGACAGGAACACTGAAGCTTTCTTT. Protein product: CATSRDRNTEAFF. J is TRBJ1-1 and V is TRBV15; D call uncertain. Germline-derived CDR1 and CDR2 are LNHNV and YYDKDF (reference sequence). The CDR3 is made up of 13 amino acids. Between the trimmed V and J ends, which lost 0 bases and 1 base, there was a span of 3 bases.

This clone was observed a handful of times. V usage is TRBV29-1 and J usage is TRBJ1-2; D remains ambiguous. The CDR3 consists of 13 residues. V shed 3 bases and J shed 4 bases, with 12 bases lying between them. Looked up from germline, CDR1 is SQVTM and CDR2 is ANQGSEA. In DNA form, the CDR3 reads TGCAGCGTTGACCTGGGGAGGGTCTATGGCTACACCTTC. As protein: CSVDLGRVYGYTF.

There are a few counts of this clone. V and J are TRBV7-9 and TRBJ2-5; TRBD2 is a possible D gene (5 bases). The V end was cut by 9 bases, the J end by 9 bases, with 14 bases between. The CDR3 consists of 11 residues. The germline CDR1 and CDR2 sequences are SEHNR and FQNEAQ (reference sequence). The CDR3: CASQAVGAQYF. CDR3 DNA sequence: TGTGCCAGTCAAGCAGTGGGAGCCCAGTACTTC.

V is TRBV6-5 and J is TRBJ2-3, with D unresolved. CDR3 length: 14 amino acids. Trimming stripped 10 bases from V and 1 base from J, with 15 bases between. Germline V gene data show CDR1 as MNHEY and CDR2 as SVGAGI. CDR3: CATAFSPGTDTQYF. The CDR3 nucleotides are TGTGCCACCGCCTTCTCCCCAGGCACAGATACGCAGTATTTT.

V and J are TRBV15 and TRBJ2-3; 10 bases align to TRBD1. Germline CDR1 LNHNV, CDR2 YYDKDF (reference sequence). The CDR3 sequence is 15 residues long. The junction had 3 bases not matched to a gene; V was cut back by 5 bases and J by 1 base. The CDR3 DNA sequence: TGTGCCACCAGCTCTGGACAGGGGGGCACAGATACGCAGTATTTT. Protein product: CATSSGQGGTDTQYF.

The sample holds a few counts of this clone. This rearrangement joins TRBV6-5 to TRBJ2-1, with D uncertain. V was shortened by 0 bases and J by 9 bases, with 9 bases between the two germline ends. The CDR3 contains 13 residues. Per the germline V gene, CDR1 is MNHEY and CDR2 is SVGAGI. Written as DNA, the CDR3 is TGTGCCAGCAGTTACTCGTACCCGGGTGAGCAGTTCTTC. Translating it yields CASSYSYPGEQFF.

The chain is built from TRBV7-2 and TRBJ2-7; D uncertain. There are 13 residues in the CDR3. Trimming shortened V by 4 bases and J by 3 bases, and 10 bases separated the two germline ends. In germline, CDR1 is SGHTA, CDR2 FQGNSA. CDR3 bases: TGTGCCAGCAGCTCGTTTCTGAGCTACGAGCAGTACTTC. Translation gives CASSSFLSYEQYF. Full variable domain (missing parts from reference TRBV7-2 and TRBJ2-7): GAGVSQSPSNKVTEKGKDVELRCDPISGHTALYWYRQSLGQGLEFLIYFQGNSAPDKSGLPSDRFSAERTGGSVSTLTIQRTQQEDSAVYLCASSSFLSYEQYFGPGTRLTVT.

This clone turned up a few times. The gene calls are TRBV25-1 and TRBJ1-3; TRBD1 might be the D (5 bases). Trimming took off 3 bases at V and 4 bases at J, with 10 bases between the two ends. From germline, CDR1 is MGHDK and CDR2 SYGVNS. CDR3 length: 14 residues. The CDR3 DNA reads TGTGCCAGCAGTGATCAGGGCGCCGGAAACACCATATATTTT. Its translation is CASSDQGAGNTIYF.

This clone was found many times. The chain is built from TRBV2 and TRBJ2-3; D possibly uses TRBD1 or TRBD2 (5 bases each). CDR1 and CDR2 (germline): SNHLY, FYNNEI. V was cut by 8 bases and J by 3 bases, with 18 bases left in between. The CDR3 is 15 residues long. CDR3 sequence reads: CASDGDPAMTDTQYF. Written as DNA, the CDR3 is TGTGCCAGCGACGGGGACCCGGCTATGACAGATACGCAGTATTTT. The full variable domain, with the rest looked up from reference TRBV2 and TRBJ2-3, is EPEVTQTPSHQVTQMGQEVILRCVPISNHLYFYWYRQILGQKVEFLVSFYNNEISEKSEIFDDQFSVERPDGSNFTLKIRSTKLEDSAMYFCASDGDPAMTDTQYFGPGTRLTVL.

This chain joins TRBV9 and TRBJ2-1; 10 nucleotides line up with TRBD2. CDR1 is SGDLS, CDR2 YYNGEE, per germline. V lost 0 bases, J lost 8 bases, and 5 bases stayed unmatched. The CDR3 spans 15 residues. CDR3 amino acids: CASSVVPSGSYEQFF. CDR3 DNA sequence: TGTGCCAGCAGCGTAGTGCCTAGCGGGAGCTATGAGCAGTTCTTC. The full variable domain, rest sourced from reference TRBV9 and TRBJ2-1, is DSGVTQTPKHLITATGQRVTLRCSPRSGDLSVYWYQQSLDQGLQFLIQYYNGEERAKGNILERFSAQQFPDLHSELNLSSLELGDSALYFCASSVVPSGSYEQFFGPGTRLTVL.

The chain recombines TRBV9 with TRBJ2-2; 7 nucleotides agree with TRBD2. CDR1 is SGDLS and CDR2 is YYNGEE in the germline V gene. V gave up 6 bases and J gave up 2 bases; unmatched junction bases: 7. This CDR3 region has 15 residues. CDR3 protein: CASTPSGGNTGELFF. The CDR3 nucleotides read TGTGCCAGCACCCCTAGCGGAGGAAACACCGGGGAGCTGTTTTTT.

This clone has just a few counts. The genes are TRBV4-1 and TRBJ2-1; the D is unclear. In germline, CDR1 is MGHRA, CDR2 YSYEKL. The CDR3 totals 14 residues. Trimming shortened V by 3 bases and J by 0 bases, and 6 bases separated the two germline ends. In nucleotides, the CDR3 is TGCGCCAGCAGCCAGTACAGCTCCTACAATGAGCAGTTCTTC. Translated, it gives CASSQYSSYNEQFF.

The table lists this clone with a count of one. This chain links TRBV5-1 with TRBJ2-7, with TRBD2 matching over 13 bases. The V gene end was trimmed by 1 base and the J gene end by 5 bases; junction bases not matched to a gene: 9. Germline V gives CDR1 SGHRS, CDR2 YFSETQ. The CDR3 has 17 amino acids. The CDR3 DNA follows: TGCGCCAGCAGCTTGTTCACTAGCGGGAGGGCCGGGGACGAGCAGTACTTC. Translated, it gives CASSLFTSGRAGDEQYF. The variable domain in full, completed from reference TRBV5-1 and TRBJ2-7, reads KAGVTQTPRYLIKTRGQQVTLSCSPISGHRSVSWYQQTPGQGLQFLFEYFSETQRNKGNFPGRFSGRQFSNSRSEMNVSTLELGDSALYLCASSLFTSGRAGDEQYFGPGTRLTVT.

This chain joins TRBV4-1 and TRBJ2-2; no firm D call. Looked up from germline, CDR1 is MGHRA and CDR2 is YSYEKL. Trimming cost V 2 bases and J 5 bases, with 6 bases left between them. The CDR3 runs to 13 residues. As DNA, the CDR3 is TGCGCCAGCAGCCAACAGGTGACCGGGGAGCTGTTTTTT. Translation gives CASSQQVTGELFF.

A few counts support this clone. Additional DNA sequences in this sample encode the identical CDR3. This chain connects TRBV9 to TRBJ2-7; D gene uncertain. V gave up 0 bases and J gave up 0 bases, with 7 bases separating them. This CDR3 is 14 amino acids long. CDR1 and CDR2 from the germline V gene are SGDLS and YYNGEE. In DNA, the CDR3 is TGTGCCAGCAGCGTAGGGTACGGCTCCTACGAGCAGTACTTC. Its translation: CASSVGYGSYEQYF.

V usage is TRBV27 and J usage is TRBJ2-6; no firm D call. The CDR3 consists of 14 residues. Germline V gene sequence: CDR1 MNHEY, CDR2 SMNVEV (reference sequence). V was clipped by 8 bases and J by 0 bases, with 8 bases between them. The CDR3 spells CASSIHSGANVLTF. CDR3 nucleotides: TGTGCCAGCTCCATCCACTCTGGGGCCAACGTCCTGACTTTC.

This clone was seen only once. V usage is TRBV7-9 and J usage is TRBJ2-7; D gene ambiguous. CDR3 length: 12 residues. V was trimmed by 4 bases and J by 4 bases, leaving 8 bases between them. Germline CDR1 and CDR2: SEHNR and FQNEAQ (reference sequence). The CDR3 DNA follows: TGTGCCAGCAGCTCCGGGTTTTACGAGCAGTACTTC. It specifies CASSSGFYEQYF.